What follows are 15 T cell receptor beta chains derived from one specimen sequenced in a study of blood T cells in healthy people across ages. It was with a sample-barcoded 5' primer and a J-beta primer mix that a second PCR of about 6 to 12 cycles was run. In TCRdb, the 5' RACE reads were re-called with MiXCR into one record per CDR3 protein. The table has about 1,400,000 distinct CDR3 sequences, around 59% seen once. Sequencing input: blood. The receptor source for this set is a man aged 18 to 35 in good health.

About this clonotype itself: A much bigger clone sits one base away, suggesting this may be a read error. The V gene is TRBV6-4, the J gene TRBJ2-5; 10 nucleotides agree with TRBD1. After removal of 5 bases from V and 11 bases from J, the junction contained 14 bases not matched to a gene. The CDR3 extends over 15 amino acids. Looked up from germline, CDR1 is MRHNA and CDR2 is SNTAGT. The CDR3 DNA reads TGTGCCAGCAGTCAAACGGCCGGGACAGGGGATGAGCAGTACTTC. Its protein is CASSQTAGTGDEQYF.

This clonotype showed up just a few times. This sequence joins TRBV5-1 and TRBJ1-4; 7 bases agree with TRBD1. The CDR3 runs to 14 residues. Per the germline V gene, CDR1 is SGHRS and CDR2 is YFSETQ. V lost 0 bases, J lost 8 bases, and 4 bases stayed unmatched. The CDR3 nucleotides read TGCGCCAGCAGCTTGGCTGGGACAGACGAAAAACTGTTTTTT. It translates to CASSLAGTDEKLFF.

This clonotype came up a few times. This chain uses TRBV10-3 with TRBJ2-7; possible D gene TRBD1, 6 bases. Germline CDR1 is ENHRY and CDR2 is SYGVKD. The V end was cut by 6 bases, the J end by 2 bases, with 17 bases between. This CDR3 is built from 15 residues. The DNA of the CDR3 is TGTGCCATCAGGAACAAACAGGGTTCGACCTACGAGCAGTACTTC. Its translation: CAIRNKQGSTYEQYF.

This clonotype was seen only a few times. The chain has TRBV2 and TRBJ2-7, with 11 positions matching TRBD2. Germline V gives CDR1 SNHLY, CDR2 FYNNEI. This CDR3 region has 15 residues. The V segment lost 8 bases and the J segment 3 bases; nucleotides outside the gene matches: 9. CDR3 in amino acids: CASGWGLAGGYEQYF. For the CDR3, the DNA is TGTGCCAGCGGCTGGGGGCTAGCGGGGGGCTACGAGCAGTACTTC.

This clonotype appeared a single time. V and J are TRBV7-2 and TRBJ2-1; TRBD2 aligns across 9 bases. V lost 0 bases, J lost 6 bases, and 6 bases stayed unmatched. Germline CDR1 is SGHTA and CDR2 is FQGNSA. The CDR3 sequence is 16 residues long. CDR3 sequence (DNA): TGTGCCAGCAGCTTAGCGGGTGGACTAGCGCCCAATGAGCAGTTCTTC. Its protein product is CASSLAGGLAPNEQFF.

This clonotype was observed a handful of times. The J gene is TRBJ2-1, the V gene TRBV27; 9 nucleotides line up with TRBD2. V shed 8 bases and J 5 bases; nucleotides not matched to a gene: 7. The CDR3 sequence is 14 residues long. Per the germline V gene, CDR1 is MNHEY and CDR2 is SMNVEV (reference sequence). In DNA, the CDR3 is TGTGCCAGCCGCCTAGCGGGGAAAGACAATGAGCAGTTCTTC. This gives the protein CASRLAGKDNEQFF.

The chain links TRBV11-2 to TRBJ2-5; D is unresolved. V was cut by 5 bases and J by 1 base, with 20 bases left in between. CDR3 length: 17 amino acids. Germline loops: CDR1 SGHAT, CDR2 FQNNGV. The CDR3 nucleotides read TGTGCCAGCAGCATACTTCGAGGAAAGGGCTCCCAAGAGACCCAGTACTTC. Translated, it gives CASSILRGKGSQETQYF.

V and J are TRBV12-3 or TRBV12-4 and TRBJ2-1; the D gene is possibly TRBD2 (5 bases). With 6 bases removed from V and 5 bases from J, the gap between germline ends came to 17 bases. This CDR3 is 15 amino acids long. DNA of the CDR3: TGTGCCAGCAGCCGCCGGTCCGGGATAGACAATGAGCAGTTCTTC. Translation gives CASSRRSGIDNEQFF.

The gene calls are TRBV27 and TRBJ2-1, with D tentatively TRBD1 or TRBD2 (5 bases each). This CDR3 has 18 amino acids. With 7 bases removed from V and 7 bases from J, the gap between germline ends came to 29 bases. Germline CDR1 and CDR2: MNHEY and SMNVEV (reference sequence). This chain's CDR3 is CASISVNPRDAGYNEQFF. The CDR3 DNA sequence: TGTGCCAGCATATCGGTAAACCCCCGGGACGCAGGATATAATGAGCAGTTCTTC.

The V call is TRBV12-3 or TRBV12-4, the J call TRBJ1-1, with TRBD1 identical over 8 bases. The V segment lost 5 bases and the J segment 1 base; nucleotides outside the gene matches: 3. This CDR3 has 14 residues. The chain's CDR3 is CASSIGQGNTEAFF. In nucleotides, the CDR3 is TGTGCCAGCAGTATCGGACAGGGGAACACTGAAGCTTTCTTT.

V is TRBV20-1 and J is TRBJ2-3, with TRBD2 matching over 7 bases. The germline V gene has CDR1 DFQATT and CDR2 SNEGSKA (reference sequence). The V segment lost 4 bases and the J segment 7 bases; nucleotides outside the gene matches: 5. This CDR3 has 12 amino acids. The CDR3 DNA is TGCAGTGCTACGAGCGGGGAGCATACGCAGTATTTT. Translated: CSATSGEHTQYF.

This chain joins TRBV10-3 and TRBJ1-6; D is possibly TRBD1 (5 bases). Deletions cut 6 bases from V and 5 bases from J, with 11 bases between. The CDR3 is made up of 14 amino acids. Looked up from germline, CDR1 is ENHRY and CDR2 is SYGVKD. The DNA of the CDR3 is TGTGCCATCAGGGAAGGGACGGATAATTCACCCCTCCACTTT. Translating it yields CAIREGTDNSPLHF.

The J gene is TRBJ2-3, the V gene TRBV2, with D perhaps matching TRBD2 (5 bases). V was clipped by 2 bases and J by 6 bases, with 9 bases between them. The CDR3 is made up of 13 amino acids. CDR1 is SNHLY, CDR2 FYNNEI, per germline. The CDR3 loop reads CASSERGSDTQYF. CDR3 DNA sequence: TGTGCCAGCAGTGAACGGGGTTCCGATACGCAGTATTTT.

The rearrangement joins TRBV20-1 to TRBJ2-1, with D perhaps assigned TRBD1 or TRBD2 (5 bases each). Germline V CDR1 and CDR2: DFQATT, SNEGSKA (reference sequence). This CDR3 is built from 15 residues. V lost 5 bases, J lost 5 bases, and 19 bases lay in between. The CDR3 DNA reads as TGCAGTGCTTTCCCTGGGACCAGCTTCCACAATGAGCAGTTCTTC. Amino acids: CSAFPGTSFHNEQFF.

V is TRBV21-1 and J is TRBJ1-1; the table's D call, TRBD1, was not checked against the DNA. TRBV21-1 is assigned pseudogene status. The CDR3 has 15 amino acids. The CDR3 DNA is TGTGCCAGCAGCAAAGGCTCGGGACAAGTCACTGAAGCTTTCTTT. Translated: CASSKGSGQVTEAFF.